This T cell receptor (beta chain) was sequenced in a study of beta chain features in type 1 diabetes. Per germline, CDR1 SNHLY and CDR2 FYNNEI. CDR3 length: 13 amino acids. V dropped 5 bases and J dropped 3; count of bases not matched to a gene: 3. The study reverse transcribed the entire isolated RNA, so it sequenced expressed TCRB transcripts. This table comes from immunoSEQ multiplex PCR, and its TCRdb copy is limited to in-frame clones, with some not included. The sample consists of approximately 100,000 clones, 40% of them appearing once. The specimen sequenced was stem cell memory CD4+ T cells from blood. The chain has TRBV2 and TRBJ2-7, with TRBD2 identical over 8 bases. The sequence came from a woman aged 18-35 years in good health. CDR3 bases: TGTGCCAGCAGTACCGGGACTAGCTACGAGCAGTACTTC. It yields the protein CASSTGTSYEQYF.